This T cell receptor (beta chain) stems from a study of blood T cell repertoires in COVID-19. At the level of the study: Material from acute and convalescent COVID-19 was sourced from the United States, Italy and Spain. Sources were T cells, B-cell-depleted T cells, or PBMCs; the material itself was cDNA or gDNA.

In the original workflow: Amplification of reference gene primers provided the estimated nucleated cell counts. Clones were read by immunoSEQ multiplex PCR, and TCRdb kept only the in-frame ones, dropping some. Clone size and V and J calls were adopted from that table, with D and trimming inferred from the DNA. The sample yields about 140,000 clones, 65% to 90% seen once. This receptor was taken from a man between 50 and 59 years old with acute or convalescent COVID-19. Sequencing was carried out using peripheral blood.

The CDR3, as DNA: TGTGCCAGCAGCTGGGGGACAGGGGAACCTGGAAACACCATATATTTT. Protein sequence: CASSWGTGEPGNTIYF. J is TRBJ1-3 and V is TRBV13; 10 bases align to TRBD1. V lost 4 bases and J lost 2; bases outside the gene matches: 5. The CDR3 contains 16 residues. Germline V lookup: CDR1 PRHDT, CDR2 FYEKMQ (reference sequence).